This T cell receptor (beta chain) was sequenced for a study of low-dose radiotherapy and immunotherapy resistance in tumors. A remark on this clonotype: A far larger clone is only one base removed, so a read error is likely.

Trimming removed 7 bases from V and 1 base from J; junction bases left unmatched: 13. Germline CDR1 MNHNS, CDR2 SASEGT. The CDR3 sequence is 17 residues long. The time point here: before trial treatment. Ipilimumab, nivolumab, aspirin, low-dose cyclophosphamide and low-dose radiotherapy were administered to donors. TRAV- and TRBV-specific primers, spanning alpha and beta chains, primed first-strand cDNA. Using a constant-region primer together with a V-primer adapter, TCRs were subjected to about 20 PCR cycles of amplification. MiXCR, applied by TCRdb to the reads, yields one record per CDR3 protein. The repertoire holds around 79,000 distinct CDR3 sequences, with approximately 20% as singletons.

The rearrangement joins TRBV6-1 to TRBJ2-3, with 8 bases aligning to TRBD2. This clonotype was sampled from a male donor with prostate cancer. The sequences come from PBMCs, collected before treatment. CDR3 DNA: TGTGCCAGCACCCACTCGACGGGGGGGACCCGCACAGATACGCAGTATTTT. It encodes CASTHSTGGTRTDTQYF.